These 23 T cell receptor beta chains were all obtained from the same sample, sequenced in a study of long-term antiretroviral therapy in people with HIV. The authors ran the immunoSEQ assay, v3.0, at survey level. Some clones are missing from TCRdb's copy, which holds only in-frame ones; the method was immunoSEQ multiplex PCR. The profile covers fewer than 40,000 clones, with more than 70% appearing a single time and 5.7% taken by the ten largest. The sequencing here drew on unsorted PBMCs, taken 3.1 years after starting antiretroviral therapy. The receptors here all came from a woman aged 50 to 60 with HIV.

The genes are TRBV7-2 and TRBJ1-2; D is perhaps TRBD1 (5 bases). V was cut by 5 bases and J by 0 bases, with 10 bases left in between. Per the germline V gene, CDR1 is SGHTA and CDR2 is FQGNSA. The CDR3 extends over 14 amino acids. CDR3 region: CASSRGVTNYGYTF. The CDR3 coding sequence is TGTGCCAGCAGCCGAGGGGTGACTAACTATGGCTACACCTTC.

The chain couples TRBV27 to TRBJ1-2, with no clear D. This CDR3 contains 13 residues. V lost 6 bases and J 2 bases, leaving 10 bases between the germline ends. Germline lookup yields CDR1 MNHEY and CDR2 SMNVEV (reference sequence). CDR3 coding DNA: TGTGCCAGCAGCGACATCCGCAACTATGGCTACACCTTC. Residues: CASSDIRNYGYTF.

This clone appeared once. The genes are TRBV27 and TRBJ1-2; maybe TRBD1 (6 bases). This CDR3 comprises 15 residues. Trimming shortened V by 7 bases and J by 0 bases, and 15 bases separated the two germline ends. Germline V CDR1 and CDR2: MNHEY, SMNVEV (reference sequence). The DNA of the CDR3 is TGTGCCAGCAAGGGATTACAGGGTACTAACTATGGCTACACCTTC. Translated, it gives CASKGLQGTNYGYTF.

This clone occurred once. The chain joins TRBV7-3 to TRBJ2-5, with D unresolved. The V end was cut by 2 bases, the J end by 4 bases, with 8 bases between. Germline lookup yields CDR1 SGHTA and CDR2 FQGTGA. The CDR3 runs to 13 residues. This chain's CDR3 is CASSLGIGETQYF. The CDR3 DNA sequence: TGTGCCAGCAGCTTAGGGATTGGAGAGACCCAGTACTTC.

The chain is built from TRBV11-2 and TRBJ2-7; tentative D call: TRBD2 (5 bases). CDR1 and CDR2 (germline): SGHAT, FQNNGV. Between the trimmed V and J ends, which lost 4 bases and 3 bases, there was a span of 13 bases. The CDR3 runs 14 residues. In nucleotides, the CDR3 is TGTGCCAGCAGCTCTCTCGGGGTCTTCTACGAGCAGTACTTC. Translation gives CASSSLGVFYEQYF.

V gene TRBV4-1 combines with J gene TRBJ2-3; 12 bases are a match to TRBD2. The CDR3 loop spans 18 amino acids. The germline CDR1 and CDR2 sequences are MGHRA and YSYEKL. The ends lost 0 bases at V and 4 bases at J; junction bases unmatched: 8. The CDR3, as DNA: TGCGCCAGCAGCCAAGATCTTACTAGCGGGGGGCCCCCAGATACGCAGTATTTT. The encoded protein is CASSQDLTSGGPPDTQYF.

The chain carries TRBV5-6 and TRBJ2-3, with TRBD1 matching over 10 bases. V lost 4 bases to trimming and J lost 2 bases; unmatched junction nucleotides: 4. CDR3 length equals 15 residues. The germline CDR1 and CDR2 sequences are SGHDT and YYEEEE. Here the CDR3 reads CASSLGTGDTDTQYF. The CDR3 DNA is TGTGCCAGCAGCCTAGGGACAGGGGACACAGATACGCAGTATTTT.

This chain connects TRBV2 to TRBJ2-1; 10 bases line up with TRBD1. CDR3 length equals 16 residues. Looked up from germline, CDR1 is SNHLY and CDR2 is FYNNEI. Trimming took 6 bases from V and 7 from J; bases not matched to a gene: 12. CDR3 DNA sequence: TGTGCCAGCAGGGATACCGGGACAGGGGTTTTGAATGAGCAGTTCTTC. This gives the protein CASRDTGTGVLNEQFF.

This clone has only a few counts. The gene calls are TRBV2 and TRBJ1-5; TRBD1 matches at 7 bases. CDR3 length equals 15 residues. V lost 8 bases and J lost 7; bases outside the gene matches: 14. Germline values: CDR1 SNHLY, CDR2 FYNNEI. CDR3 sequence reads: CASVRDSPFGQPQHF. CDR3 nucleotide sequence: TGTGCCAGCGTCCGGGACAGCCCTTTCGGGCAGCCCCAGCATTTT. The full variable domain, with the rest looked up from reference TRBV2 and TRBJ1-5, is EPEVTQTPSHQVTQMGQEVILRCVPISNHLYFYWYRQILGQKVEFLVSFYNNEISEKSEIFDDQFSVERPDGSNFTLKIRSTKLEDSAMYFCASVRDSPFGQPQHFGDGTRLSIL.

CDR3 bases: TGTGCCAGCAGCTTAGCTCCTCAGGGTGGGTCTGGCTACACCTTC. It specifies CASSLAPQGGSGYTF. The chain couples TRBV7-2 to TRBJ1-2, with a tentative D call TRBD1 (5 bases). Trimming took 0 bases from V and 7 from J, leaving 15 bases between them. Germline V CDR1 and CDR2: SGHTA, FQGNSA. The length of the CDR3 is 15 residues.

The chain recombines TRBV5-6 with TRBJ1-1, with TRBD1 identical over 11 bases. CDR1 and CDR2 from the germline V gene are SGHDT and YYEEEE. This CDR3 comprises 17 residues. V shed 4 bases, J shed 2 bases, and the junction held 10 bases outside the gene matches. This CDR3 is CASSLWTGGDLNTEAFF. As DNA, the CDR3 is TGTGCCAGCAGCCTATGGACAGGGGGCGATTTAAACACTGAAGCTTTCTTT.

This rearrangement joins TRBV25-1 to TRBJ2-1; 8 bases line up with TRBD1. From germline, CDR1 is MGHDK and CDR2 SYGVNS. V shed 4 bases, J shed 8 bases, and the junction held 13 bases outside the gene matches. The CDR3 sequence is 16 residues long. Here the CDR3 reads CASSGPMDREADEQFF. CDR3 sequence (DNA): TGTGCCAGCAGTGGCCCGATGGACAGGGAAGCGGATGAGCAGTTCTTC.

This chain links TRBV15 with TRBJ2-7; possible D gene TRBD2, 6 bases. The CDR3 consists of 16 residues. Germline V gene data show CDR1 as LNHNV and CDR2 as YYDKDF (reference sequence). Trimming took off 0 bases at V and 3 bases at J, with 15 bases between the two ends. The CDR3 spells CATSRDIGGGRYEQYF. CDR3 coding DNA: TGTGCCACCAGCAGAGATATAGGCGGAGGGCGCTACGAGCAGTACTTC. Supplemented by reference TRBV15 and TRBJ2-7, the full variable domain reads DAMVIQNPRYQVTQFGKPVTLSCSQTLNHNVMYWYQQKSSQAPKLLFHYYDKDFNNEADTPDNFQSRRPNTSFCFLDIRSPGLGDTAMYLCATSRDIGGGRYEQYFGPGTRLTVT.

This clone came up once. The chain is built from TRBV4-3 and TRBJ2-1; D assignment may be TRBD1 or TRBD2 (5 bases each). CDR3 length: 15 residues. Germline V gene sequence: CDR1 LGHNA, CDR2 YSLEER. Trimming removed 2 bases at V and 9 bases at J, with 17 bases between. CDR3 sequence reads: CASSQSTGAKGEQFF. DNA for the CDR3: TGCGCCAGCAGCCAATCGACCGGGGCAAAAGGTGAGCAGTTCTTC.

This chain connects TRBV6-5 to TRBJ2-7, with 10 bases fitting TRBD1. This CDR3 has 15 residues. V lost 5 bases to trimming and J lost 2 bases; unmatched junction nucleotides: 6. The germline gives CDR1 MNHEY, CDR2 SVGAGI. CDR3 residues: CASSRMTGGAYEQYF. Written as DNA, the CDR3 is TGTGCCAGCAGTCGGATGACAGGGGGCGCCTACGAGCAGTACTTC.

The chain couples TRBV7-9 to TRBJ2-5; 8 bases fit TRBD2. This CDR3 is built from 16 residues. V dropped 3 bases and J dropped 1; count of bases not matched to a gene: 7. The V gene's germline CDR1 is SEHNR and CDR2 FQNEAQ (reference sequence). The CDR3 region is CASSFRTTSGQETQYF. The CDR3 nucleotides are TGTGCCAGCAGCTTTCGGACTACTAGCGGCCAAGAGACCCAGTACTTC.

Only one count was recorded for this clone. The V and J genes are TRBV9 and TRBJ2-3, with 8 bases aligning to TRBD2. Trimming cost V 3 bases and J 1 base; bases outside gene matches: 10. CDR1 SGDLS and CDR2 YYNGEE come from the germline V gene. The CDR3 consists of 17 residues. The CDR3 loop reads CASSELGGAGGTDTQYF. CDR3 sequence (DNA): TGTGCCAGCAGCGAACTCGGGGGAGCGGGGGGCACAGATACGCAGTATTTT.

The chain is built from TRBV7-2 and TRBJ2-7, with a tentative D call TRBD1 (6 bases). Germline V CDR1 and CDR2: SGHTA, FQGNSA. CDR3 length: 13 residues. Trimming cost V 5 bases and J 4 bases, with 12 bases left between them. For the CDR3, the DNA is TGTGCCAGCAGCGCCGGGACAAGTTACGAGCAGTACTTC. Translated: CASSAGTSYEQYF. Filled out from reference TRBV7-2 and TRBJ2-7, the complete variable domain reads GAGVSQSPSNKVTEKGKDVELRCDPISGHTALYWYRQSLGQGLEFLIYFQGNSAPDKSGLPSDRFSAERTGGSVSTLTIQRTQQEDSAVYLCASSAGTSYEQYFGPGTRLTVT.

The chain recombines TRBV4-1 with TRBJ1-2; D is possibly TRBD1 (5 bases). The germline V and J ends were trimmed by 3 bases and 4 bases, with 18 bases remaining between them. Germline V gene data show CDR1 as MGHRA and CDR2 as YSYEKL. The CDR3 consists of 16 residues. The CDR3 bases are TGCGCCAGCAGCCAGTTTGACGGGACCCCTGTCTATGGCTACACCTTC. Its translation: CASSQFDGTPVYGYTF.

The chain carries TRBV5-1 and TRBJ1-4; D call uncertain. V was cut by 0 bases and J by 0 bases, with 9 bases left in between. The CDR3 contains 16 residues. Germline V gives CDR1 SGHRS, CDR2 YFSETQ. DNA of the CDR3: TGCGCCAGCAGCTTGGGACCGGCGACAACTAATGAAAAACTGTTTTTT. As protein: CASSLGPATTNEKLFF. Based on the CDR3 plus reference TRBV5-1 and TRBJ1-4, the full variable domain is KAGVTQTPRYLIKTRGQQVTLSCSPISGHRSVSWYQQTPGQGLQFLFEYFSETQRNKGNFPGRFSGRQFSNSRSEMNVSTLELGDSALYLCASSLGPATTNEKLFFGSGTQLSVL.

This chain links TRBV2 with TRBJ2-5, with D possibly called TRBD1 or TRBD2 (5 bases each). Trimming left V 4 bases short and J 4 bases short, with 7 bases between. This CDR3 spans 12 amino acids. CDR1 and CDR2 from the germline V gene are SNHLY and FYNNEI. CDR3 region: CASSAGGETQYF. CDR3 nucleotides: TGTGCCAGCAGTGCTGGGGGAGAGACCCAGTACTTC. Combining the CDR3 with reference TRBV2 and TRBJ2-5 gives the whole variable domain EPEVTQTPSHQVTQMGQEVILRCVPISNHLYFYWYRQILGQKVEFLVSFYNNEISEKSEIFDDQFSVERPDGSNFTLKIRSTKLEDSAMYFCASSAGGETQYFGPGTRLLVL.

This chain links TRBV7-2 with TRBJ1-1; D gene ambiguous. The CDR3 runs to 14 residues. Germline values: CDR1 SGHTA, CDR2 FQGNSA. V gave up 4 bases and J gave up 0 bases, with 9 bases separating them. CDR3 DNA: TGTGCCAGCAGCTACCAGACGGTGAACACTGAAGCTTTCTTT. Encoded protein: CASSYQTVNTEAFF.

V gene TRBV6-4 combines with J gene TRBJ1-5, with D possibly matching TRBD1 (6 bases). Trimming removed 3 bases from V and 2 bases from J, with 20 bases in between. Germline V CDR1 and CDR2: MRHNA, SNTAGT. The CDR3 extends over 18 amino acids. CDR3 loop: CASSEGGGDPKGNQPQHF. The CDR3 coding sequence is TGTGCCAGCAGTGAGGGAGGGGGGGATCCGAAGGGCAATCAGCCCCAGCATTTT.